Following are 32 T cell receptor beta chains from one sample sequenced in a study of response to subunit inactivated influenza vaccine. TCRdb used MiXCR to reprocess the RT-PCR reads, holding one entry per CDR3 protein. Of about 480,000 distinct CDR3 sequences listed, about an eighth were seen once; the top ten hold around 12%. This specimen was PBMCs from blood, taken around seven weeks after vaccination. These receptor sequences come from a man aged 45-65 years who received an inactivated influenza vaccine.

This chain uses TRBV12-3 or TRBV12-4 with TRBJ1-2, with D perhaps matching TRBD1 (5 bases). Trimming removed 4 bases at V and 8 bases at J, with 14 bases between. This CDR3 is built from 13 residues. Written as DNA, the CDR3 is TGTGCCAGCAGTTATCAATTGGGGGAAGGCTACACCTTC. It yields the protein CASSYQLGEGYTF.

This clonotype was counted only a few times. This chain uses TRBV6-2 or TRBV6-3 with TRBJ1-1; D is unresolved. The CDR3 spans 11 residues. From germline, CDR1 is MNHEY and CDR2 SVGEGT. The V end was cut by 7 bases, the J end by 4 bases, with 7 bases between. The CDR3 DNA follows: TGTGCCAGCAACACTGGCACTGAAGCTTTCTTT. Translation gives CASNTGTEAFF.

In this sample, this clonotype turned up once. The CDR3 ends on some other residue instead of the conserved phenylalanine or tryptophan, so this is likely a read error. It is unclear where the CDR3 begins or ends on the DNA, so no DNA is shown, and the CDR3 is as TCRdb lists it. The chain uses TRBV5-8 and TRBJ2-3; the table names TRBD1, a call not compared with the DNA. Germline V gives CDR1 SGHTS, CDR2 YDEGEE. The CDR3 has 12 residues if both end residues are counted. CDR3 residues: CASSPRDREKRG.

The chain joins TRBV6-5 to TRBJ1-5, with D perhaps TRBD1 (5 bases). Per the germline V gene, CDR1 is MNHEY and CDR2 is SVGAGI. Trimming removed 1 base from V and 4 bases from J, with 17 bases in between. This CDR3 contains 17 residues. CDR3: CASSYWGSRKENQPQHF. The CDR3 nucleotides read TGTGCCAGCAGTTACTGGGGGAGTAGGAAGGAAAATCAGCCCCAGCATTTT.

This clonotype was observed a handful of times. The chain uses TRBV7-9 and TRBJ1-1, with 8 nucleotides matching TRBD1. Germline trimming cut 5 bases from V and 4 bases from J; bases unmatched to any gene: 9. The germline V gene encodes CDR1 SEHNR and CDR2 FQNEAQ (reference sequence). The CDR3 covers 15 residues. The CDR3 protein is CASSPSTGVGTEAFF. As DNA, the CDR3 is TGTGCCAGCAGCCCATCGACAGGGGTGGGCACTGAAGCTTTCTTT. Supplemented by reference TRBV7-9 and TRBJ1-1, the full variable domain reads DTGVSQNPRHKITKRGQNVTFRCDPISEHNRLYWYRQTLGQGPEFLTYFQNEAQLEKSRLLSDRFSAERPKGSFSTLEIQRTEQGDSAMYLCASSPSTGVGTEAFFGQGTRLTVV.

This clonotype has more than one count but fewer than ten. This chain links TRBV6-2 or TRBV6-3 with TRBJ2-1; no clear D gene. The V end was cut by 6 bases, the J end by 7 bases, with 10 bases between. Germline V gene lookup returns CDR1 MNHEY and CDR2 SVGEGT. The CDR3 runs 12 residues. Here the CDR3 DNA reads TGTGCCAGCAGCCAACAGAGAAATGAGCAGTTCTTC. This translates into CASSQQRNEQFF.

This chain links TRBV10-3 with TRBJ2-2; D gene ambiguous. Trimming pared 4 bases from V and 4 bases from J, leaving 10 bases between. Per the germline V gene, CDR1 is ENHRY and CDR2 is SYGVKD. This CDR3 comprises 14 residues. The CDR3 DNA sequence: TGTGCCATCAGTGTAGAGCAGACCACCGGGGAGCTGTTTTTT. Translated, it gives CAISVEQTTGELFF.

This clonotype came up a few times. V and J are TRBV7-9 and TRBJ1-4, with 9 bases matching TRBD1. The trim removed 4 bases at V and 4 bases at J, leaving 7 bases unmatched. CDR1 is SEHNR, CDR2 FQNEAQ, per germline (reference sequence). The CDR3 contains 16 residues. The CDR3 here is CASSSGTGSINEKLFF. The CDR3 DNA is TGTGCCAGCAGCTCTGGGACAGGGTCGATTAATGAAAAACTGTTTTTT.

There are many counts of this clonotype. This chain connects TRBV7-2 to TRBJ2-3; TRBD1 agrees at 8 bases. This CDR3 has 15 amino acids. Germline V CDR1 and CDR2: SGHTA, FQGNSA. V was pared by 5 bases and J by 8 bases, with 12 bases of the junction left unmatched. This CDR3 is CASSPQGALTRTQYF. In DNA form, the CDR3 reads TGTGCCAGCAGCCCGCAGGGGGCTCTAACGCGTACGCAGTATTTT. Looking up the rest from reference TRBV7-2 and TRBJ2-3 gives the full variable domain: GAGVSQSPSNKVTEKGKDVELRCDPISGHTALYWYRQSLGQGLEFLIYFQGNSAPDKSGLPSDRFSAERTGGSVSTLTIQRTQQEDSAVYLCASSPQGALTRTQYFGPGTRLTVL.

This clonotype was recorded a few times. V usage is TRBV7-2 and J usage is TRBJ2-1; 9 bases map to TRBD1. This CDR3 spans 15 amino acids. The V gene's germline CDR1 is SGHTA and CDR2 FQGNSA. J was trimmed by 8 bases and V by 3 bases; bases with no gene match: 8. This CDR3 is CASSFPQGAIYEQFF. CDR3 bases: TGTGCCAGCAGCTTCCCACAGGGGGCCATTTATGAGCAGTTCTTC.

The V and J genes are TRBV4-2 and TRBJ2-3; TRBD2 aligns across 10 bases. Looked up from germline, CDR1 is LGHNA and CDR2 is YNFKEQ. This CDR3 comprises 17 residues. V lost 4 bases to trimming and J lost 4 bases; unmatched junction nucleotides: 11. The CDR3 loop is CASSPSVVAGGSDTQYF. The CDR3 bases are TGTGCCAGCAGCCCCTCGGTTGTAGCGGGAGGTTCAGATACGCAGTATTTT.

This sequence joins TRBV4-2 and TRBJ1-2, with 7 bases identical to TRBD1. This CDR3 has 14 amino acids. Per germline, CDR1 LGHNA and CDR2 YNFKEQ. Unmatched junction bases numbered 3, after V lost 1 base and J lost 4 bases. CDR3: CASSQGQGSYGYTF. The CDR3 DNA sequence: TGTGCCAGCAGCCAAGGACAGGGAAGCTATGGCTACACCTTC.

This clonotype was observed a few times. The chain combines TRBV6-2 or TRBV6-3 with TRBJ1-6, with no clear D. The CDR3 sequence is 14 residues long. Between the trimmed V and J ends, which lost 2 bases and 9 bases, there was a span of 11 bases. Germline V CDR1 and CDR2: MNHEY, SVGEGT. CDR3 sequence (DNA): TGTGCCAGCAGTTACGAGTGGTCGGGTTCACCCCTCCACTTT. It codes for CASSYEWSGSPLHF.

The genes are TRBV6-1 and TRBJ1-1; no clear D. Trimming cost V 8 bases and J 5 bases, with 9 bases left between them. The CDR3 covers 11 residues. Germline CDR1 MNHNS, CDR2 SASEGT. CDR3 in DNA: TGTGCCAGCTTAGCCCGTACTGAAGCTTTCTTT. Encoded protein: CASLARTEAFF.

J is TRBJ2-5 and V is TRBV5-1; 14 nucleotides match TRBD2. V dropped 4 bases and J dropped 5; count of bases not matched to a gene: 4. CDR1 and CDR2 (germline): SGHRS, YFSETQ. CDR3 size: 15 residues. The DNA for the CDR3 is TGCGCCAGCAGCCCGGGACTAGCGGGAGAGGAGACCCAGTACTTC. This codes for CASSPGLAGEETQYF.

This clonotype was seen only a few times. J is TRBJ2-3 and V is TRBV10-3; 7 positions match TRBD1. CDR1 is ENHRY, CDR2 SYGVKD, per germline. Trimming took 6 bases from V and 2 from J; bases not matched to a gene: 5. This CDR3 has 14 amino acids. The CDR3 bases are TGTGCCATCAGGACCGGGACAGACACAGATACGCAGTATTTT. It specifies CAIRTGTDTDTQYF.

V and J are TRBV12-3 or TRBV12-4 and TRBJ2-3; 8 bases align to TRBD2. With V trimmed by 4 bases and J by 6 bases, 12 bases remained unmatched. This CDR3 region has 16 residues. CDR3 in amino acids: CASSSSGGGAWDTQYF. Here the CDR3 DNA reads TGTGCCAGCAGTTCCTCGGGGGGGGGGGCCTGGGATACGCAGTATTTT.

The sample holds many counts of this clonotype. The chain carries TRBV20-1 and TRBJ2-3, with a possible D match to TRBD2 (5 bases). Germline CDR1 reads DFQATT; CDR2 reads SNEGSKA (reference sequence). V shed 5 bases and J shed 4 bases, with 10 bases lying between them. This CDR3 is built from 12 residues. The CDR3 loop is CSAWTFADTQYF. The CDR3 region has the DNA TGCAGTGCTTGGACTTTCGCAGATACGCAGTATTTT.

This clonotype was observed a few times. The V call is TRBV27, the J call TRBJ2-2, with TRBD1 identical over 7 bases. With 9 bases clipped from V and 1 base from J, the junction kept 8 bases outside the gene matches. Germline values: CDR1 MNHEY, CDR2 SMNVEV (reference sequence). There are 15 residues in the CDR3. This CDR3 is CASKGQMKNTGELFF. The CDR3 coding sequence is TGTGCCAGTAAGGGACAGATGAAGAACACCGGGGAGCTGTTTTTT.

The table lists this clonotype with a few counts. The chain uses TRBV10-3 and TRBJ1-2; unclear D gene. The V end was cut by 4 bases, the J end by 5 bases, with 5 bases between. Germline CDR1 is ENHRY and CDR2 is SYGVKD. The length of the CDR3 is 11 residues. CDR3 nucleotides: TGTGCCATCAGTGCCCTTTATGGCTACACCTTC. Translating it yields CAISALYGYTF.

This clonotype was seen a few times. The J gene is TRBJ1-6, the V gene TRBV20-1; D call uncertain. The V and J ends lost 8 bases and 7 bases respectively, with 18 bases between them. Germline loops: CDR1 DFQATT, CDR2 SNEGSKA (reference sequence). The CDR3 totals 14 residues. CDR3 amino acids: CSPSDARRNSPLHF. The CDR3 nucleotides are TGCAGTCCCTCGGACGCCCGTCGGAATTCACCCCTCCACTTT.

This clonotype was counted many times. The CDR3, as DNA: TGCGCCAGCAGCTTGTCGGGGACAGGGGCCGATACGCAGTATTTT. Encoded protein: CASSLSGTGADTQYF. The chain has TRBV5-1 and TRBJ2-3; 10 bases align to TRBD1. Germline CDR1 and CDR2: SGHRS and YFSETQ. V lost 1 base and J lost 6; bases outside the gene matches: 5. The CDR3 length is 15 residues.

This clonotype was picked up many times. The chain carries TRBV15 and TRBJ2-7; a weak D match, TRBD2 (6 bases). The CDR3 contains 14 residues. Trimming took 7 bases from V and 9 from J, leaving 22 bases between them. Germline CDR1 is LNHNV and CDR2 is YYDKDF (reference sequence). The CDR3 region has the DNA TGTGCCACCAAAGTGTTAGCGGAAGGGGCCATGCAGTACTTC. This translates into CATKVLAEGAMQYF.

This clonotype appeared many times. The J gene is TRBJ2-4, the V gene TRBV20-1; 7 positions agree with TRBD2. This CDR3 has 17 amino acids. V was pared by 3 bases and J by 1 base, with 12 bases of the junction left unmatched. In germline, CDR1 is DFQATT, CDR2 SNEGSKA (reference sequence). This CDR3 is CSASRTRAPGAKNIQYF. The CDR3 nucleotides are TGCAGTGCTAGTAGGACTAGAGCGCCAGGGGCCAAAAACATTCAGTACTTC.

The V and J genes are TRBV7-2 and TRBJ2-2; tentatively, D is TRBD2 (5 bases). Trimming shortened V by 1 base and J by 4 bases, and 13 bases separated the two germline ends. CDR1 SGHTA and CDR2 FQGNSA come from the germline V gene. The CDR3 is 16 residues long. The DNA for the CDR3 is TGTGCCAGCAGCTTAGTCGGGGTACGAGGCACCGGGGAGCTGTTTTTT. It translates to CASSLVGVRGTGELFF.

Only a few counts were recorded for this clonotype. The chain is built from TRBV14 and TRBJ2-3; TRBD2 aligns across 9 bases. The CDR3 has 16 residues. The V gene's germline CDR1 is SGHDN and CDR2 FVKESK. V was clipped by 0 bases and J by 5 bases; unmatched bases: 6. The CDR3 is CASSQDPLAGRDTQYF. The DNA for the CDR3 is TGTGCCAGCAGCCAAGATCCGCTAGCGGGAAGAGATACGCAGTATTTT.

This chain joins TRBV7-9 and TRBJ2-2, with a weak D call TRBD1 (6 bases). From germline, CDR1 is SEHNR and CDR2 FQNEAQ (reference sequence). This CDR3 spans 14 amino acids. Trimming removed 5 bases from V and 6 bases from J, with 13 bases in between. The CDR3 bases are TGTGCCAGCAGCACCAACAGGGTTCCCGGGGAGCTGTTTTTT. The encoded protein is CASSTNRVPGELFF.

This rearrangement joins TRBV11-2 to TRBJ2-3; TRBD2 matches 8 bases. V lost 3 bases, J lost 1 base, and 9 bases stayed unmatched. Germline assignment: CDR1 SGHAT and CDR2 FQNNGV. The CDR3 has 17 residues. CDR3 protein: CASSLNGGARGTDTQYF. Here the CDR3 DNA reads TGTGCCAGCAGCTTGAACGGGGGGGCCCGAGGCACAGATACGCAGTATTTT.

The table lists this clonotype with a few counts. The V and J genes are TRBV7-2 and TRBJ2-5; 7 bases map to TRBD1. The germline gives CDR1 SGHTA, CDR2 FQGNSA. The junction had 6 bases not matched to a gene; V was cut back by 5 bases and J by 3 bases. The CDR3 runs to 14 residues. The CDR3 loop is CASSPGQRKETQYF. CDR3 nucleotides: TGTGCCAGCAGCCCGGGACAGAGGAAAGAGACCCAGTACTTC.

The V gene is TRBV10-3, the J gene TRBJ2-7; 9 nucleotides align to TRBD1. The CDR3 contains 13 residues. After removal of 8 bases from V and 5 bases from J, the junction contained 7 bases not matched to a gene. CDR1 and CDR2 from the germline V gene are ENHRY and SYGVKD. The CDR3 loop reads CAISWTGDHEQYF. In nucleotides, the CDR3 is TGTGCCATCTCGTGGACAGGGGACCACGAGCAGTACTTC.

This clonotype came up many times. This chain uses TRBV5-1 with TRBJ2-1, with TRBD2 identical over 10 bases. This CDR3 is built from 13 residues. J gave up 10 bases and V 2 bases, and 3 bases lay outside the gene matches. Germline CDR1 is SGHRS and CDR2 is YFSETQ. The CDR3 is CASSLKLAGEQFF. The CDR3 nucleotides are TGCGCCAGCAGCTTAAAACTAGCGGGAGAGCAGTTCTTC. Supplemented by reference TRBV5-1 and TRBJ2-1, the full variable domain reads KAGVTQTPRYLIKTRGQQVTLSCSPISGHRSVSWYQQTPGQGLQFLFEYFSETQRNKGNFPGRFSGRQFSNSRSEMNVSTLELGDSALYLCASSLKLAGEQFFGPGTRLTVL.

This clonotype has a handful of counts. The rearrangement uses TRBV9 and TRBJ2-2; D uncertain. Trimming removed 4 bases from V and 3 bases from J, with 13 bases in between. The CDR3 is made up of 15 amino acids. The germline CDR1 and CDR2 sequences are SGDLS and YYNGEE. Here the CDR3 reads CASSPSMQYTGELFF. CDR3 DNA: TGTGCCAGCAGCCCTTCTATGCAGTACACCGGGGAGCTGTTTTTT.